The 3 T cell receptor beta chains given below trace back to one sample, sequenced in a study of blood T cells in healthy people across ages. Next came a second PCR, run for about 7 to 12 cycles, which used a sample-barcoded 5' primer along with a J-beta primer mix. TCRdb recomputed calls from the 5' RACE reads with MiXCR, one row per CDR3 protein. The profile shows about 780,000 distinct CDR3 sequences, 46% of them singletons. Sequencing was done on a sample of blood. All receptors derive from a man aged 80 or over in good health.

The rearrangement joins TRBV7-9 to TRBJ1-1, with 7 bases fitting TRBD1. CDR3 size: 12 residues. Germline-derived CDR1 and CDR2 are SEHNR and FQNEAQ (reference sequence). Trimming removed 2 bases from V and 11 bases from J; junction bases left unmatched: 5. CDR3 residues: CASSLTGQVAFF. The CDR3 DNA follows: TGTGCCAGCAGCTTAACCGGACAGGTGGCTTTCTTT.

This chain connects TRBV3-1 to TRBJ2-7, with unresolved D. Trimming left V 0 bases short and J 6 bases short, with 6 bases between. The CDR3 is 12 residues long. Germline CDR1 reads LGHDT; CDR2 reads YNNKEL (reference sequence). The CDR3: CASSQDFSEQYF. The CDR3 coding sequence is TGTGCCAGCAGCCAAGACTTCTCCGAGCAGTACTTC.

CDR3 amino acids: CASKSGANVLTF. Here the CDR3 DNA reads TGTGCCAGTAAGAGCGGGGCCAACGTCCTGACTTTC. The rearrangement links TRBV2 to TRBJ2-6; D is uncertain. CDR3 length: 12 residues. Trimming left V 9 bases short and J 4 bases short, with 7 bases between. The germline V gene has CDR1 SNHLY and CDR2 FYNNEI. Full variable domain (missing parts from reference TRBV2 and TRBJ2-6): EPEVTQTPSHQVTQMGQEVILRCVPISNHLYFYWYRQILGQKVEFLVSFYNNEISEKSEIFDDQFSVERPDGSNFTLKIRSTKLEDSAMYFCASKSGANVLTFGAGSRLTVL.